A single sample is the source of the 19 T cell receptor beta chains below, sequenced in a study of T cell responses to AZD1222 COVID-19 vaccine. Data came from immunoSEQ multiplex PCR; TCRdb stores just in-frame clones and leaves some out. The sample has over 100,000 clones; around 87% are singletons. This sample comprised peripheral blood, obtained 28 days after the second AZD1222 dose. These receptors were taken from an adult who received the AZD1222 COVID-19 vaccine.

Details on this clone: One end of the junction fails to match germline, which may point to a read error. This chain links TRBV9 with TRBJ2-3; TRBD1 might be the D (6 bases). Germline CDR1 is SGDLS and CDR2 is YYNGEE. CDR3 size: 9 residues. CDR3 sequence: CASSATGNF. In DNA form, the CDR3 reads TGTGCCAGCAGCGCCACAGGGAATTTT.

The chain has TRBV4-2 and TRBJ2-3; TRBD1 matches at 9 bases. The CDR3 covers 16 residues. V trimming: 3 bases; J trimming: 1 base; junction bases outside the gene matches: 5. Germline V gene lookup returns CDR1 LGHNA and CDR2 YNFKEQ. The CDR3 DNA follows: TGTGCCAGCAGCCATCACAGGGGGCCGGGCACAGATACGCAGTATTTT. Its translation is CASSHHRGPGTDTQYF.

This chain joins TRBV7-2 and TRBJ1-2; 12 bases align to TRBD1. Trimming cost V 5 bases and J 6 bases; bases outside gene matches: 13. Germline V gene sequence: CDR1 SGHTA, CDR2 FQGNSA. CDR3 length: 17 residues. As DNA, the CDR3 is TGTGCCAGCAGCCGGACAATCGGGGGGACAGGGGGCGATGGCTACACCTTC. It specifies CASSRTIGGTGGDGYTF.

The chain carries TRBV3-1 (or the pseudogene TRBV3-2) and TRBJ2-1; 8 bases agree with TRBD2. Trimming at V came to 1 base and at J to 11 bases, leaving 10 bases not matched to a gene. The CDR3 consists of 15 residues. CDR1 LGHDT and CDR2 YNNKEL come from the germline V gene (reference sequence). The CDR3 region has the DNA TGTGCCAGCAGCCAAGTCGTCTCTAGCGGGCGAAAGCAGTTCTTC. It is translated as CASSQVVSSGRKQFF.

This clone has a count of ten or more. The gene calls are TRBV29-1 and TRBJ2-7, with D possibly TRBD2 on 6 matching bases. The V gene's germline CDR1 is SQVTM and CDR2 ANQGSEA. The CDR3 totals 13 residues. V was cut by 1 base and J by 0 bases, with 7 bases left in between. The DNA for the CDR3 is TGCAGCGTTGAAGGGCGGGACTCCTACGAGCAGTACTTC. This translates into CSVEGRDSYEQYF.

DNA for the CDR3: TGCGCCAGCAGCCTCCCCCGGGCTGGGCACGATGAAGCTTTCTTT. Encoded protein: CASSLPRAGHDEAFF. The chain combines TRBV5-1 with TRBJ1-1; the D is unclear. CDR1 SGHRS and CDR2 YFSETQ come from the germline V gene. The CDR3 totals 15 residues. V shed 4 bases and J shed 7 bases, with 20 bases lying between them.

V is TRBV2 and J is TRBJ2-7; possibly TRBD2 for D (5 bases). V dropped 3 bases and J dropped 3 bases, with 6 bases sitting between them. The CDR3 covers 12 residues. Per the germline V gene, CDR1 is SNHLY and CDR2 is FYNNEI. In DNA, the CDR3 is TGTGCCAGCAGTGATGAGGGCTACGAGCAGTACTTC. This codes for CASSDEGYEQYF.

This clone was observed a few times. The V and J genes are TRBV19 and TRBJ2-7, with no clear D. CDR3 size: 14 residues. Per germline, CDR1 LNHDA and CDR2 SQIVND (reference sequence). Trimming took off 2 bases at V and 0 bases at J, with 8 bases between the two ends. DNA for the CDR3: TGTGCCAGTAGTATACATCAAACCTCCTACGAGCAGTACTTC. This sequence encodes CASSIHQTSYEQYF.

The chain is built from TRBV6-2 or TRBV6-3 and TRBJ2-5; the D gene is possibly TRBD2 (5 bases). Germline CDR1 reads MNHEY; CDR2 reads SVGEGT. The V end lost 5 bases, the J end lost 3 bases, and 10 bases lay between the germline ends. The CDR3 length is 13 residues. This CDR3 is CASSDMGEETQYF. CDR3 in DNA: TGTGCCAGCAGTGATATGGGAGAAGAGACCCAGTACTTC.

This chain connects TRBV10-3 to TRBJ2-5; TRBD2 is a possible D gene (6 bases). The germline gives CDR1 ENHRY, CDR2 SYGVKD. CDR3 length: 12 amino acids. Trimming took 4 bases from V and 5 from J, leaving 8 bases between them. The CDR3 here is CAISGGVETQYF. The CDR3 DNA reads TGTGCCATCAGTGGGGGGGTGGAGACCCAGTACTTC.

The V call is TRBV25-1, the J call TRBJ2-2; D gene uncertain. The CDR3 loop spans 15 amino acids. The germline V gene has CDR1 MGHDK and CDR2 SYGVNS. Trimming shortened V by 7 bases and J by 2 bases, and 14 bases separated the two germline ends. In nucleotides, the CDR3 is TGTGCCAGCAAGGGTCGGTGGTATAACACCGGGGAGCTGTTTTTT. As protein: CASKGRWYNTGELFF.

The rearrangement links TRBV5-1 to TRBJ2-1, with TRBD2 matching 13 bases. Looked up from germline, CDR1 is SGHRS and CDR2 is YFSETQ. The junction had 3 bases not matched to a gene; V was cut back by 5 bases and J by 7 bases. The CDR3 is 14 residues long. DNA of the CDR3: TGCGCCAGCAGGACTAGCGGGAGGTTAAATGAGCAGTTCTTC. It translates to CASRTSGRLNEQFF. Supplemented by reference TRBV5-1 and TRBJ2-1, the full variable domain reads KAGVTQTPRYLIKTRGQQVTLSCSPISGHRSVSWYQQTPGQGLQFLFEYFSETQRNKGNFPGRFSGRQFSNSRSEMNVSTLELGDSALYLCASRTSGRLNEQFFGPGTRLTVL.

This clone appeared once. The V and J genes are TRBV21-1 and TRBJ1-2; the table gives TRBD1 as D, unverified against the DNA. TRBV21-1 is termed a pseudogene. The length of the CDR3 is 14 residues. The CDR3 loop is CASTPKQVTWGYTF. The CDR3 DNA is TGTGCCAGCACCCCCAAGCAGGTTACATGGGGCTACACCTTC.

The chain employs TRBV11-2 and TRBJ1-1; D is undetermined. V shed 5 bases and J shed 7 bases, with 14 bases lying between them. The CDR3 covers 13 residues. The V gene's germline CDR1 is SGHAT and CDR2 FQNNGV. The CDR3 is CASSPFVADEAFF. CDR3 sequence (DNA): TGTGCCAGCAGCCCCTTTGTGGCAGATGAAGCTTTCTTT.

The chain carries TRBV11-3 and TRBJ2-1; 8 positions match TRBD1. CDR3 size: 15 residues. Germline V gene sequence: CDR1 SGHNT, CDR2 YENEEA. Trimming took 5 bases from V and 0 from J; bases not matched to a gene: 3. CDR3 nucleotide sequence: TGTGCCAGCAGCCCTGGACAGGGCTCCTACAATGAGCAGTTCTTC. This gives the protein CASSPGQGSYNEQFF.

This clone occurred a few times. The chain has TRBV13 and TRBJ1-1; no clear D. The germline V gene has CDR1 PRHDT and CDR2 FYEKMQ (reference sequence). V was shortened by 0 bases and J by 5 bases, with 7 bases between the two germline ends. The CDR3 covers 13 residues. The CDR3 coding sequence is TGTGCCAGCAGCTTAGGGGGGAGAACTGAAGCTTTCTTT. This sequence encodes CASSLGGRTEAFF.

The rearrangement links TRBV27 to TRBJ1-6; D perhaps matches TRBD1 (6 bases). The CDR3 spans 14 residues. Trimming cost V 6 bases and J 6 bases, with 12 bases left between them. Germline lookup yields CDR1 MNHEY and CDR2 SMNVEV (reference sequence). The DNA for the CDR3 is TGTGCCAGCAGGCCAACAGGGTTTAATTCACCCCTCCACTTT. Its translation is CASRPTGFNSPLHF.

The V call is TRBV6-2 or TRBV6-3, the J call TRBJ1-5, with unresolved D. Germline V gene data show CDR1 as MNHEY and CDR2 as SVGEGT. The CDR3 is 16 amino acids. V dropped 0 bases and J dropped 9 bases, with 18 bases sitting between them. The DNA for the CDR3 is TGTGCCAGCAGTTACTCGACTCTCTATGGTTGGACGCCCCAGCATTTT. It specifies CASSYSTLYGWTPQHF.

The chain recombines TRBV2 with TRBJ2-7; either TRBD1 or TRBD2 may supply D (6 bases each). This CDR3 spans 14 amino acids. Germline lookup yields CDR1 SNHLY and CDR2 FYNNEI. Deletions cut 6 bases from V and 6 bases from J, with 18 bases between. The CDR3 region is CASRRGAVLSEQYF. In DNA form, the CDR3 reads TGTGCCAGCAGGAGGGGGGCGGTTCTTTCCGAGCAGTACTTC.